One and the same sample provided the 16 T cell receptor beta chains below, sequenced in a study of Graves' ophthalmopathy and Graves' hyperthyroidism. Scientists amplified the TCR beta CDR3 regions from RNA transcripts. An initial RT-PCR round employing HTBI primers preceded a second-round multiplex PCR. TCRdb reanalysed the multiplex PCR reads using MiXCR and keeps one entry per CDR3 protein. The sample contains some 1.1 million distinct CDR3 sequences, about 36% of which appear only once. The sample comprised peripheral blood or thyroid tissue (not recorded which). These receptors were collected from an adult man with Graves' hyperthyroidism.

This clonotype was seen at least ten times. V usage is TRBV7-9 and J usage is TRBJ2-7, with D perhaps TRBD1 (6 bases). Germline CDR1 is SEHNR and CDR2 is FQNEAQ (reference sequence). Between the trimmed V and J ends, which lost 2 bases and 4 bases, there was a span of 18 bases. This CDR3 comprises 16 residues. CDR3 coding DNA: TGTGCCAGCAGCTTAATAAAAACAGGGCTGATTTACGAGCAGTACTTC. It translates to CASSLIKTGLIYEQYF.

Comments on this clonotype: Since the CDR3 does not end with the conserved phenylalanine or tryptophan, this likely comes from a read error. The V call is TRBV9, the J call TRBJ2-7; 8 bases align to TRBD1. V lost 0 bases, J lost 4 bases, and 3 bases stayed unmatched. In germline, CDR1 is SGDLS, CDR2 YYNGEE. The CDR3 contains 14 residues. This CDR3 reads CASSVGQGAYEQYY. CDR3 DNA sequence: TGTGCCAGCAGCGTAGGGCAGGGGGCTTACGAGCAGTACTAC.

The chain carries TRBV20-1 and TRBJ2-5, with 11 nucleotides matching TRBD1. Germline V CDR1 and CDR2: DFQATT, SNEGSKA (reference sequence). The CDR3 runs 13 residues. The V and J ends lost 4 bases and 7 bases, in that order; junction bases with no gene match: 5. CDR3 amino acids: CSAIPGQGGTQYF. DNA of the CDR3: TGCAGTGCTATCCCGGGACAGGGGGGGACCCAGTACTTC.

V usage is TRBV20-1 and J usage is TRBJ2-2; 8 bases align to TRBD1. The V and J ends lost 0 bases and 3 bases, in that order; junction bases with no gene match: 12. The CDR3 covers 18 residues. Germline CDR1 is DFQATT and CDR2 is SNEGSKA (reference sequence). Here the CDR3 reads CSARDPDRARSYTGELFF. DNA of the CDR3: TGCAGTGCTAGAGATCCGGACAGGGCACGATCCTACACCGGGGAGCTGTTTTTT.

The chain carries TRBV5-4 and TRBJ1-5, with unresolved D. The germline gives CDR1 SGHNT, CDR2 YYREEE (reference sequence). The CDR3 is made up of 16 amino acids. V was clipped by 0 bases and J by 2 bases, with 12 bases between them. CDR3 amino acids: CASSLGGDQGNQPQHF. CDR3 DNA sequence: TGTGCCAGCAGCTTGGGAGGCGATCAAGGCAATCAGCCCCAGCATTTT. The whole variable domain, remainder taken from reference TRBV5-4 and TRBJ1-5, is ETGVTQSPTHLIKTRGQQVTLRCSSQSGHNTVSWYQQALGQGPQFIFQYYREEENGRGNFPPRFSGLQFPNYSSELNVNALELDDSALYLCASSLGGDQGNQPQHFGDGTRLSIL.

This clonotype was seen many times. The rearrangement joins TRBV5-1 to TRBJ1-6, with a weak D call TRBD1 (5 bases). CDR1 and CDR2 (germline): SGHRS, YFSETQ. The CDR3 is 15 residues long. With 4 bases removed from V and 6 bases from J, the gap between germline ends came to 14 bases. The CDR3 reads CASSPETVLNSPLHF. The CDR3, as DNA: TGCGCCAGCAGCCCGGAGACAGTCCTTAATTCACCCCTCCACTTT. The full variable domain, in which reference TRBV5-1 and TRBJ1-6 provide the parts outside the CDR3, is KAGVTQTPRYLIKTRGQQVTLSCSPISGHRSVSWYQQTPGQGLQFLFEYFSETQRNKGNFPGRFSGRQFSNSRSEMNVSTLELGDSALYLCASSPETVLNSPLHFGNGTRLTVT.

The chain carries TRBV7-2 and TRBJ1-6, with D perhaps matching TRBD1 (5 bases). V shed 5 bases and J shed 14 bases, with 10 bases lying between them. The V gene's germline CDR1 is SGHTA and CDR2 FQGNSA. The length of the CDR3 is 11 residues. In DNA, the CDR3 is TGTGCCAGCAGCGGCAGGGAGACCCTCCACTTT. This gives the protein CASSGRETLHF.

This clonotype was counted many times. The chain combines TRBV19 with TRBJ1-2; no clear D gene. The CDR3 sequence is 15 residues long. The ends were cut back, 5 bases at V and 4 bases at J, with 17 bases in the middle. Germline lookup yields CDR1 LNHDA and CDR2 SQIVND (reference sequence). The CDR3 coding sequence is TGTGCCAGTAGTCCTGACCCCCATAGGATCTATGGCTACACCTTC. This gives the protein CASSPDPHRIYGYTF.

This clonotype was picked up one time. CDR3 region: CASGETGSYGYTF. The CDR3 DNA is TGCGCCAGCGGGGAGACAGGCAGCTATGGCTACACCTTC. This chain links TRBV10-2 with TRBJ1-2; possibly TRBD1 for D (6 bases). V was cut by 8 bases and J by 4 bases, with 14 bases left in between. The CDR3 spans 13 residues. Germline V gene data show CDR1 as WSHSY and CDR2 as SAAADI.

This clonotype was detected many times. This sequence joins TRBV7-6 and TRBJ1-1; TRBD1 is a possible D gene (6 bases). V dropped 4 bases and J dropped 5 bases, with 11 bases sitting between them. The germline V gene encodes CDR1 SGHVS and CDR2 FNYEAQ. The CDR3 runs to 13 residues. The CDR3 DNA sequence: TGTGCCAGCAGCTCACCAGGGGATACTGAAGCTTTCTTT. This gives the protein CASSSPGDTEAFF.

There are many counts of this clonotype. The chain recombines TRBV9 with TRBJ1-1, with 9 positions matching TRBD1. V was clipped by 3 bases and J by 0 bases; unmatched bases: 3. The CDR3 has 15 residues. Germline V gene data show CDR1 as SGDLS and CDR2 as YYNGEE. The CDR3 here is CASSADRGLNTEAFF. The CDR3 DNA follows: TGTGCCAGCAGCGCGGACAGGGGTTTGAACACTGAAGCTTTCTTT.

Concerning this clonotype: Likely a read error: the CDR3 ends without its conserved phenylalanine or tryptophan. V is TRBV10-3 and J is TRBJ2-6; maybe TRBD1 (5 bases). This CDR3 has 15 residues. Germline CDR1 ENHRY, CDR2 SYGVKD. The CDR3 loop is CASSYAGRGANVLTI. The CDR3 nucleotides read TGTGCCAGCAGTTACGCAGGGCGCGGGGCCAACGTCCTGACTATC.

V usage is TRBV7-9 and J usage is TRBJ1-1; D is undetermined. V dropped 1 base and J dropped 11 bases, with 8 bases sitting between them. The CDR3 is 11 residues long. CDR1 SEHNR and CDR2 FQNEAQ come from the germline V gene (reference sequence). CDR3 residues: CASSLGFLAFF. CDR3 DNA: TGTGCCAGCAGCTTAGGGTTTTTGGCTTTCTTT.

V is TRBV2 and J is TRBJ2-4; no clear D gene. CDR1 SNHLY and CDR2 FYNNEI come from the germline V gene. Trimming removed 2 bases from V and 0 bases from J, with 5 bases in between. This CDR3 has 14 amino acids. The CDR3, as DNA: TGTGCCAGCAGTGAACGACTAGCCAAAAACATTCAGTACTTC. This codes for CASSERLAKNIQYF.

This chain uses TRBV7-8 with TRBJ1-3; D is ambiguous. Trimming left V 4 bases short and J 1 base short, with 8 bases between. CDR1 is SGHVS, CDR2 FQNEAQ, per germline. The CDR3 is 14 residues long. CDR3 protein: CASSSRVSGNTIYF. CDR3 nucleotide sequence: TGTGCCAGCAGCTCCCGGGTGTCTGGAAACACCATATATTTT.

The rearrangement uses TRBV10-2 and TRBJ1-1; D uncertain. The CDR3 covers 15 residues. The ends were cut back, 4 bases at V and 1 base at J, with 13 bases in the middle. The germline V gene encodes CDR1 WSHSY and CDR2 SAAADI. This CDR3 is CASSAPGPTNTEAFF. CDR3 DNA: TGCGCCAGCAGTGCGCCCGGACCCACGAACACTGAAGCTTTCTTT.